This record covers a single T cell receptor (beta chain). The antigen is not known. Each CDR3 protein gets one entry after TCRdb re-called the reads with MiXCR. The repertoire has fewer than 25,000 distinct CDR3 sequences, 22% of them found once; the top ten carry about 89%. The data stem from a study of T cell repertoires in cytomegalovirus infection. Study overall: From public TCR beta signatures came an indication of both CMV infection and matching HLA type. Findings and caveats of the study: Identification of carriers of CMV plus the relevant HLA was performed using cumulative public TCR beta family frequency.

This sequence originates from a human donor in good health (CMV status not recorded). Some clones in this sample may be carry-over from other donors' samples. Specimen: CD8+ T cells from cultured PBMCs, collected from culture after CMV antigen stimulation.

CDR3 sequence (DNA): TGTGCCAGCAGTTTACGGCCAGACACTGAAGCTTTCTTT. It yields the protein CASSLRPDTEAFF. The gene calls are TRBV12-3 or TRBV12-4 and TRBJ1-1; no definite D call. With 2 bases removed from V and 3 bases from J, the gap between germline ends came to 7 bases. CDR3 length equals 13 residues.